A selection of T cell receptor beta chains follows, all from one sample in a study of cytomegalovirus exposure and HLA in healthy donors. TCRdb's table, derived via immunoSEQ multiplex PCR, lists solely in-frame clones and lacks some. This table holds about 160,000 clones, roughly 85% found once. The sequenced material came from PBMCs. These TCRs come from a woman aged 45-59 years in good health and CMV-seronegative. Each CDR3 is given with its conserved first and last residue.

j_call v_call cdr3_aa
TRBJ2-1 TRBV7-2 CASGSGTVNEQFF
TRBJ2-7 TRBV4-1 CASSQDRQGLDYEQYF
TRBJ2-7 TRBV5-1 CASSLTGDSYEQYF
TRBJ2-5 TRBV29-1 CSVGPGVETQYF
TRBJ1-1 TRBV10-3 CAISVDRVDTEAFF
TRBJ1-3 TRBV15 CATSRDRGAYPSGNTIYF
TRBJ1-4 TRBV5-1 CASSLARQGEEKLFF
TRBJ1-2 TRBV28 CASRIDSGDGYTF
TRBJ1-2 TRBV10-2 CASSEYRIANYGYTF
TRBJ2-7 TRBV28 CASARTGGRGYEQYF
TRBJ2-2 TRBV28 CASTLSLGLTGELFF
TRBJ2-2 TRBV15 CATSRDLGGGSGELFF
TRBJ2-1 TRBV2 CASSETGFEQFF
TRBJ1-2 TRBV29-1 CSVENSKYGYTF
TRBJ2-7 TRBV5-1 CASSTGHTGEQYF
TRBJ1-2 TRBV20-1 CSAPNYGYTF
TRBJ2-3 TRBV10-1 CASSETPWTSIDTQYF
TRBJ1-6 TRBV28 CASSWTGNNSPLHF
TRBJ2-2 TRBV28 CASSLLAGGFRGELFF
TRBJ1-5 TRBV7-2 CASSRGLPNQPQHF
TRBJ1-1 TRBV29-1 CSVESTGFGEAFF
TRBJ1-3 TRBV14 CASSQRTGYESGNTIYF
TRBJ2-5 TRBV11-2 CASSLSGETQYF
TRBJ2-1 TRBV7-7 CASSLGPGVYNEQFF
TRBJ1-2 TRBV7-9 CATRRDSDRDGYTF
. TRBV6-5 CASSYSILMSSYEQYF
TRBJ2-1 TRBV11-3 CASSARTSGTYNEQFF
TRBJ2-7 TRBV18 CASSPDKSSYEQYF
TRBJ2-3 TRBV19 CASSISQGITDTQYF
TRBJ2-5 TRBV10-2 CASSYLRDSEETQYF
TRBJ2-5 TRBV7-3 CASSPSGQETQYF
TRBJ2-7 TRBV18 CASSPPVLRAVRYEQYF